This passage covers 16 T cell receptor beta chains from one sample sequenced in a study of T cell changes during pregnancy in multiple sclerosis. Using immunoSEQ multiplex PCR, the repertoire was profiled, and TCRdb retains in-frame clones only, with some absent. The sample includes 60,000 to 85,000 clones, 91% seen only once; the top ten take almost 1.5%. The input for sequencing was peripheral blood, taken in the second trimester of pregnancy. Source of these receptors: a female donor with multiple sclerosis, enrolled in a pregnancy study.

The chain combines TRBV30 with TRBJ1-6; D is uncertain. CDR1 is GTSNPN and CDR2 is SVGIG in the germline V gene (reference sequence). The CDR3 is 13 amino acids. Trimming left V 2 bases short and J 10 bases short, with 12 bases between. This CDR3 is CAWSPQVESPLHF. CDR3 coding DNA: TGTGCCTGGAGTCCGCAGGTTGAGTCACCCCTCCACTTT. Together with reference TRBV30 and TRBJ1-6, the CDR3 gives the full variable domain: SQTIHQWPATLVQPVGSPLSLECTVEGTSNPNLYWYRQAAGRGLQLLFYSVGIGQISSEVPQNLSASRPQDRQFILSSKKLLLSDSGFYLCAWSPQVESPLHFGNGTRLTVT.

The genes are TRBV7-9 and TRBJ2-2; D is uncertain. The CDR3 loop spans 17 amino acids. The germline gives CDR1 SEHNR, CDR2 FQNEAQ (reference sequence). The V and J ends lost 5 bases and 1 base respectively, with 17 bases between them. CDR3 sequence reads: CASSTWNKRLNTGELFF. DNA of the CDR3: TGTGCCAGCAGCACCTGGAACAAGAGACTGAACACCGGGGAGCTGTTTTTT.

The gene calls are TRBV5-1 and TRBJ2-7; 9 bases match TRBD2. Germline values: CDR1 SGHRS, CDR2 YFSETQ. This CDR3 region has 14 residues. Unmatched junction bases numbered 6, after V lost 4 bases and J lost 4 bases. The CDR3 DNA sequence: TGCGCCAGCAGCGGGAGACTAGCGGATTACGAGCAGTACTTC. It specifies CASSGRLADYEQYF.

V is TRBV11-1 and J is TRBJ2-7; TRBD1 matches 8 bases. With 1 base clipped from V and 2 bases from J, the junction kept 4 bases outside the gene matches. The CDR3 is made up of 15 amino acids. Germline values: CDR1 SGHAT, CDR2 FQDESV (reference sequence). In DNA, the CDR3 is TGTGCCAGCAGCTTAGTCAGGGGGCGCACCTACGAGCAGTACTTC. Translation gives CASSLVRGRTYEQYF.

V gene TRBV2 combines with J gene TRBJ1-3, with a possible D match to TRBD1 (6 bases). Germline V CDR1 and CDR2: SNHLY, FYNNEI. The CDR3 is 13 residues long. Trimming shortened V by 7 bases and J by 8 bases, and 15 bases separated the two germline ends. The CDR3, as DNA: TGTGCCAGCAAGGGGGGGGTCATGGACACCATATATTTT. It yields the protein CASKGGVMDTIYF.

The chain has TRBV7-2 and TRBJ2-7; possible D gene TRBD1, 5 bases. Per the germline V gene, CDR1 is SGHTA and CDR2 is FQGNSA. The germline V and J ends were trimmed by 5 bases and 4 bases, with 9 bases remaining between them. The CDR3 runs 12 residues. DNA of the CDR3: TGTGCCAGCAGCGGTTCAGGGTACGAGCAGTACTTC. It specifies CASSGSGYEQYF.

CDR3 in DNA: TGCGCCAGCAGCTGGCAGGGGGCTGAAGCTTTCTTT. Residues: CASSWQGAEAFF. The chain links TRBV5-1 to TRBJ1-1; TRBD1 matches 7 bases. V lost 3 bases and J lost 6; bases outside the gene matches: 2. This CDR3 has 12 amino acids. Germline V lookup: CDR1 SGHRS, CDR2 YFSETQ.

The rearrangement uses TRBV10-3 and TRBJ2-5, with a tentative D call TRBD1 (7 bases). CDR3 length: 14 residues. Germline CDR1 ENHRY, CDR2 SYGVKD. The ends were cut back, 4 bases at V and 2 bases at J, with 11 bases in the middle. This CDR3 is CAISAGDRQETQYF. As DNA, the CDR3 is TGTGCCATCAGTGCGGGGGACAGACAAGAGACCCAGTACTTC.

This clone turned up a few times. J is TRBJ1-5 and V is TRBV30; TRBD1 agrees at 8 bases. The ends lost 0 bases at V and 7 bases at J; junction bases unmatched: 2. In germline, CDR1 is GTSNPN, CDR2 SVGIG (reference sequence). The CDR3 length is 13 residues. This CDR3 reads CAWSVDRVQPQHF. The CDR3 coding sequence is TGTGCCTGGAGTGTGGACAGGGTCCAGCCCCAGCATTTT.

The count of this clone is one. V is TRBV28 and J is TRBJ1-2; no definite D call. V gave up 2 bases and J gave up 7 bases, with 11 bases separating them. Per germline, CDR1 MDHEN and CDR2 SYDVKM. The CDR3 runs 13 residues. The CDR3 protein is CASSLRRYSGYTF. CDR3 in DNA: TGTGCCAGCAGTTTAAGGAGGTATAGTGGCTACACCTTC.

The gene calls are TRBV7-9 and TRBJ1-1, with 7 nucleotides matching TRBD1. In germline, CDR1 is SEHNR, CDR2 FQNEAQ (reference sequence). The CDR3 length is 15 residues. V shed 2 bases and J 5 bases; nucleotides not matched to a gene: 8. CDR3 sequence: CASSLNRGGWTEAFF. The CDR3, as DNA: TGTGCCAGCAGCTTAAACAGGGGAGGATGGACTGAAGCTTTCTTT.

This chain connects TRBV18 to TRBJ2-1, with 7 bases identical to TRBD2. This CDR3 contains 17 residues. V shed 0 bases, J shed 6 bases, and the junction held 11 bases outside the gene matches. Germline CDR1 and CDR2: KGHSH and LQKENI. The DNA of the CDR3 is TGTGCCAGCTCACCACCAGGATCCCGCGGGAGAAGCAATGAGCAGTTCTTC. Encoded protein: CASSPPGSRGRSNEQFF.

This chain joins TRBV7-6 and TRBJ1-2, with 11 bases fitting TRBD1. The CDR3 is 16 amino acids. Germline V gives CDR1 SGHVS, CDR2 FNYEAQ. With V trimmed by 1 base and J by 5 bases, 6 bases remained unmatched. This CDR3 reads CASSLELGTGGYGYTF. In nucleotides, the CDR3 is TGTGCCAGCAGCTTAGAATTAGGGACAGGGGGATATGGCTACACCTTC.

The CDR3 nucleotides are TGTGCCAGCAGTGACTTCGAGGGTCAGCCCCAGCATTTT. Its translation: CASSDFEGQPQHF. This chain connects TRBV6-4 to TRBJ1-5, with no clear D. Germline-derived CDR1 and CDR2 are MRHNA and SNTAGT. The CDR3 runs 13 residues. Trimming removed 1 base from V and 6 bases from J, with 7 bases in between.

This chain uses TRBV2 with TRBJ2-2, with D maybe TRBD1 (6 bases). V was pared by 6 bases and J by 5 bases, with 13 bases between. The CDR3 has 14 amino acids. From germline, CDR1 is SNHLY and CDR2 FYNNEI. The CDR3 region is CASSRDTFTGELFF. In DNA form, the CDR3 reads TGTGCCAGCAGCCGGGACACCTTTACCGGGGAGCTGTTTTTT.

The chain joins TRBV4-1 to TRBJ2-1, with 8 bases matching TRBD1. The junction had 15 bases not matched to a gene; V was cut back by 6 bases and J by 8 bases. This CDR3 comprises 16 residues. The germline CDR1 and CDR2 sequences are MGHRA and YSYEKL. CDR3 sequence (DNA): TGCGCCAGCAGGGAGGGGTGGACAGGGCAAGATGATGAGCAGTTCTTC. Translated: CASREGWTGQDDEQFF.